The T cell receptor (beta chain) under discussion was sequenced for a study of cytomegalovirus exposure and HLA in healthy donors. Study-wide findings and caveats: Later work associated 16,951 TCR beta sequences with HLA alleles at 0.05 false discovery rate.

The germline gives CDR1 MNHNS, CDR2 SASEGT. V dropped 4 bases and J dropped 0 bases, with 4 bases sitting between them. The CDR3 is 14 amino acids. A remark on this clone: Its target is unknown.

This PCR relied on a set of 60 Vbeta primers and 13 Jbeta primers. Clones were read by immunoSEQ multiplex PCR, and TCRdb kept only the in-frame ones, dropping some. This sample carries 65,000 to 85,000 clones, with roughly 1.5% going to the ten biggest clones. This chain connects TRBV6-1 to TRBJ2-6, with no clear D. The receptor was derived from a woman aged 60-75 years in good health and CMV-seronegative. Material: PBMCs. Written as DNA, the CDR3 is TGTGCCAGCAGTGCGTACTCTGGGGCCAACGTCCTGACTTTC. Translating gives CASSAYSGANVLTF.